The rows below give T cell receptor beta chains drawn from one sample of a study of metastatic and nonmetastatic thyroid tumors. Using MiXCR, TCRdb reanalyzed the PCR reads. This repertoire shows roughly 30,000 clones, roughly 3.7% found once; its top ten account for less than 3.5%. The sample taken for sequencing was blood. The source is a male donor with papillary thyroid cancer or a benign thyroid nodule (not recorded which). Some clones in this sample may be carry-over from other donors' samples. The CDR3 runs from the conserved cysteine through the conserved F or W. A D gene is named only where the DNA matches it firmly. Clone size is not always given. Where it is, it says once, few, many or a class for expanded clones.

size,J,length,V,D,DNA,CDR3
many,TRBJ2-1,16,TRBV5-8,.,TGTGCCAGCAGCCAATCTAGCGCAGGGTCCTACAATGAGCAGTTCTTC,CASSQSSAGSYNEQFF
.,TRBJ2-7,15,TRBV6-1,.,TGTGCCAGCAGTGAGGGTCACATGAGCTCCTACGAGCAGTACTTC,CASSEGHMSSYEQYF
many,TRBJ1-6,13,TRBV18,.,TGTGCCAGTGTGTCCGGGCAAAATTCACCCCTCCACTTT,CASVSGQNSPLHF
.,TRBJ2-1,15,TRBV12-3/TRBV12-4,.,TGTGCCAGCAGTTTGCAGGTAGACTCCTACAATGAGCAGTTCTTC,CASSLQVDSYNEQFF
many,TRBJ1-1,14,TRBV12-3/TRBV12-4,.,TGTGCCAGCAGCCGATCCCAGGTAGACACTGAAGCTTTCTTT,CASSRSQVDTEAFF
.,TRBJ1-5,13,TRBV6-1,.,TGTGCCAGCACTGGGGGAGGGCATCAGCCCCAGCATTTT,CASTGGGHQPQHF
few,TRBJ1-1,13,TRBV6-2/TRBV6-3,.,TGTGCCAGCACCTGGGGGGGGAACACTGAAGCTTTCTTT,CASTWGGNTEAFF
few,TRBJ1-2,16,TRBV6-7,.,TGTGCCAGCAGGGGGAGGGCCCTGTTAGCTAACTATGGCTACACCTTC,CASRGRALLANYGYTF
many,TRBJ2-4,18,TRBV28,TRBD2,TGTGCCAGCAGTGATGAACTCCGGGGGGGCTTAGCCAAAAACATTCAGTACTTC,CASSDELRGGLAKNIQYF
medium-sized,TRBJ2-7,15,TRBV6-2/TRBV6-3,TRBD2,TGTGCCAGCAGTTACACCTCTAGCGGGAGCAACGAGCAGTACTTC,CASSYTSSGSNEQYF
few,TRBJ1-2,13,TRBV6-1,.,TGTGCCAGCAGTGAAGCGGACAACTATGGCCACACCTTC,CASSEADNYGHTF
.,TRBJ1-2,14,TRBV6-1,TRBD1,TGTGCCAGCAGTCCCGACTTTGACAGGGGAGGCTACACCTTC,CASSPDFDRGGYTF
medium-sized,TRBJ2-5,14,TRBV6-2/TRBV6-3,.,TGTGCCAGCAGTTACACGGGCTCGGAAGAGACCCAGTACTTC,CASSYTGSEETQYF
few,TRBJ2-7,14,TRBV7-2,.,TGTGCCAGCACCTTGCAGGCAAACTCCTACGAGCAGTACTTC,CASTLQANSYEQYF
many,TRBJ2-1,14,TRBV7-2,TRBD2,TGTGCCAGCAGCTTATTCGGTAGCGGGAAAGAGCAGTTCTTC,CASSLFGSGKEQFF
medium-sized,TRBJ1-2,14,TRBV24-1,.,TGTGCCACCAGTGACTCCGGACAGTTCTATGGCTACACCTTC,CATSDSGQFYGYTF
.,TRBJ1-2,15,TRBV28,.,TGTGCCAGCACCTTAGGGGGAGGGGGGCCCTATGGCTACACCTTC,CASTLGGGGPYGYTF
many,TRBJ2-7,13,TRBV5-6,.,TGTGCCAGCAGCTTTACGGTGACGGGCGAGCAGTACTTC,CASSFTVTGEQYF
many,TRBJ2-7,13,TRBV20-1,.,TGCAGTCCCCAGGGTCCCCTAACCTACGAGCAGTACTTC,CSPQGPLTYEQYF
.,TRBJ2-5,15,TRBV12-3/TRBV12-4,.,TGTGCCAGCAGTCCCGGAGGGGCGAGGGAGGAGACCCAGTACTTC,CASSPGGAREETQYF
few,TRBJ2-1,14,TRBV10-2,TRBD1,TGCGCCAGCTCCCTCTGGACAGGGAACAATGAGCAGTTCTTC,CASSLWTGNNEQFF
.,TRBJ2-3,14,TRBV6-4,.,TGTGCCAGCAGCGACGCCGGGGCCGCAGATACGCAGTATTTT,CASSDAGAADTQYF
few,TRBJ1-1,13,TRBV12-3/TRBV12-4,.,TGTGCCATCAGTTTATGTCGGAACACTGAAGCTTTCTTT,CAISLCRNTEAFF
.,TRBJ1-2,12,TRBV2,.,TGTGTCAGCGGGGGTGGTCCCTATGGCTACACATTC,CVSGGGPYGYTF
few,TRBJ2-2,12,TRBV12-3/TRBV12-4,.,TGTGCCAGCAGCCTGAACACCGGGGAGCAGTTATTT,CASSLNTGEQLF
many,TRBJ1-1,16,TRBV20-1,.,TGCAGTGCTAGAGGGGCGGGGTCCGGGAAGAACACTGAAGCTTTCTTT,CSARGAGSGKNTEAFF
few,TRBJ2-1,13,TRBV6-2/TRBV6-3,.,TGTGCCAGCCGGAGGGGGGCTTACAATGAGCAGTTCTTC,CASRRGAYNEQFF
few,TRBJ2-5,15,TRBV6-1,TRBD2,TGTGCCAGCAGTGAAGAATCGGGGGGTGGCGAGACCCAGTACTTC,CASSEESGGGETQYF
medium-sized,TRBJ1-1,13,TRBV28,.,TGTGCCAGCGAGTTTGGGTTCGTTAGTGGAGCTTTCTTT,CASEFGFVSGAFF
.,TRBJ2-7,13,TRBV19,TRBD1,TGTGCCAGTAGTTCGGTCAGGGGGTACGAGCAGTACTTC,CASSSVRGYEQYF
many,TRBJ2-1,15,TRBV12-3/TRBV12-4,TRBD2,TGTGCCAGCAGTTTGGGGGGAGGGCCCTCCGGTGAGCAGTTCTTC,CASSLGGGPSGEQFF
many,TRBJ2-2,14,TRBV29-1,.,TGCAGCGTTGAAGGGGCCTATCCAACCGGGGAGCTGTTTTTT,CSVEGAYPTGELFF
.,TRBJ1-1,17,TRBV12-5,.,TGTGCTAGTGTAAAGGGGGACGCCAGTGTGGGGGACACTGAAGCTTTCTTT,CASVKGDASVGDTEAFF